This T cell receptor (beta chain) derives from a study of CD8 T cells in ankylosing spondylitis. Libraries for TCR beta were made by quantitative 5'-RACE with molecular barcodes. TCRdb reanalysed the 5' RACE reads using MiXCR and keeps one entry per CDR3 protein. The table lists around 320,000 distinct CDR3 sequences, under 25% of them singletons. In germline, CDR1 is SGHTA, CDR2 FQGNSA. V was clipped by 5 bases and J by 4 bases, with 15 bases between them. CDR3 size: 14 residues. This clonotype was counted at least ten times. The specimen was blood, either unsorted or a sorted T cell fraction (not recorded which). This TCR derives from a female donor with ankylosing spondylitis or in good health (not recorded which). The chain links TRBV7-2 to TRBJ2-7; D is unclear. CDR3 protein: CASSEYTAGYEQYF. In DNA, the CDR3 is TGTGCCAGCAGCGAGTACACCGCCGGGTACGAGCAGTACTTC.